Described below is a single T cell receptor beta chain sequence and its context. What it recognizes is unknown. These data belong to a study of response to subunit inactivated influenza vaccine. Points from the study as a whole: There was a suggestion from the authors that each seasonal influenza vaccination recruits few new T cells.

CDR1 and CDR2 from the germline V gene are DFQATT and SNEGSKA (reference sequence). There are 14 residues in the CDR3. The V gene lost 3 bases and the J gene lost 0 bases, with 10 bases spanning the gap. From the RT-PCR reads, TCRdb called clonotypes with MiXCR, one entry per CDR3 protein. The table shows hundreds of thousands of distinct CDR3 sequences, with under 9% occurring only once. The material sequenced was PBMCs from blood, taken roughly 24 months after vaccination. The chain has TRBV20-1 and TRBJ2-3; maybe TRBD2 (6 bases). This receptor was identified in a man in his fifties or sixties who received an inactivated influenza vaccine. CDR3 sequence: CSASSSASTDTQYF. The CDR3 DNA follows: TGCAGTGCTAGTTCTAGCGCTAGCACAGATACGCAGTATTTT.